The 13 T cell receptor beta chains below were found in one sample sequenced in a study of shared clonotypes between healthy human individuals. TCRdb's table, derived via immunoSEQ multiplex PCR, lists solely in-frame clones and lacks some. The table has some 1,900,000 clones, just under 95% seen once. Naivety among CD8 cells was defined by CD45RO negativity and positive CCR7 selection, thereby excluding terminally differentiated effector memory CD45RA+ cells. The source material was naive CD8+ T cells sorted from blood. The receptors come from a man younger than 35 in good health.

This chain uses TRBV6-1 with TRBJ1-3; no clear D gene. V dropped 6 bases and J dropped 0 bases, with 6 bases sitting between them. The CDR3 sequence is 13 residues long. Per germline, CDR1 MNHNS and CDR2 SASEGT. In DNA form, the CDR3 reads TGTGCCAGCAGCAAAAACTCTGGAAACACCATATATTTT. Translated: CASSKNSGNTIYF.

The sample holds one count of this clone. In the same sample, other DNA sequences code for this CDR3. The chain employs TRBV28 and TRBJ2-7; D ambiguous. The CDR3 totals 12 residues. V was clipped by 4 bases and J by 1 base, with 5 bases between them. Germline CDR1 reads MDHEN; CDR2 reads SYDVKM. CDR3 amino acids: CASSSPSYEQYF. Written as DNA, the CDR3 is TGTGCCAGCAGTTCCCCATCCTACGAGCAGTACTTC.

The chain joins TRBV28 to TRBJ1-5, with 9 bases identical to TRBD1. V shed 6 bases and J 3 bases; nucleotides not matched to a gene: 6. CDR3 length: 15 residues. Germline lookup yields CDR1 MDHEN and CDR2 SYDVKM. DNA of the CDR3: TGTGCCAGCAGCCCGGGACAGGGCCACAATCAGCCCCAGCATTTT. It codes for CASSPGQGHNQPQHF.

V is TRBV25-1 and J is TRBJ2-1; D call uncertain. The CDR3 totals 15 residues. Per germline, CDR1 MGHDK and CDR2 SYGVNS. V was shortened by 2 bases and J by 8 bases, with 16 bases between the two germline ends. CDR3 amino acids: CASSERVPVRDEQFF. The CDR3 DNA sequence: TGTGCCAGCAGTGAACGAGTCCCCGTAAGGGATGAGCAGTTCTTC.

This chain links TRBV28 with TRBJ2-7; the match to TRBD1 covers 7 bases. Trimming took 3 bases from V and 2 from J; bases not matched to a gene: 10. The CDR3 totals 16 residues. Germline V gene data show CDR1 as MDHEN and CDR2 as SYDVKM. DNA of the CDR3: TGTGCCAGCAGTTTCTTCGACAGGGAACGTCCCTACGAGCAGTACTTC. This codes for CASSFFDRERPYEQYF.

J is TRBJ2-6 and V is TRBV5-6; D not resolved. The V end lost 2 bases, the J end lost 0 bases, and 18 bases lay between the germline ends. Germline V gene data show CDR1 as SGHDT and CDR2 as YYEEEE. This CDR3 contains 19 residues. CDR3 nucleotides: TGTGCCAGCAGCTTAGATGGAAACCCTCTGAACTCTGGGGCCAACGTCCTGACTTTC. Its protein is CASSLDGNPLNSGANVLTF. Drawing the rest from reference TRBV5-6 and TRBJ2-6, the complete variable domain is DAGVTQSPTHLIKTRGQQVTLRCSPKSGHDTVSWYQQALGQGPQFIFQYYEEEERQRGNFPDRFSGHQFPNYSSELNVNALLLGDSALYLCASSLDGNPLNSGANVLTFGAGSRLTVL.

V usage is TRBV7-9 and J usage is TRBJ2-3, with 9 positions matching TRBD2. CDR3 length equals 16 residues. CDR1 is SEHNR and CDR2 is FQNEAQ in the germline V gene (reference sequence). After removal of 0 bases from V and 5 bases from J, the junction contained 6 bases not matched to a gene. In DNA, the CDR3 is TGTGCCAGCAGCTTAGCGGCGGCGGGAGGGGAAGATACGCAGTATTTT. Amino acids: CASSLAAAGGEDTQYF.

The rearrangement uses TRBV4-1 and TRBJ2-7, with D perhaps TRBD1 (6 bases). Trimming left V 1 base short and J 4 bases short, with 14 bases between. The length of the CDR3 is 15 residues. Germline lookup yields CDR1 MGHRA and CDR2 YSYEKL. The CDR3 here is CASSQARQGSYEQYF. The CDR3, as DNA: TGCGCCAGCAGCCAAGCAAGGCAGGGGAGTTACGAGCAGTACTTC.

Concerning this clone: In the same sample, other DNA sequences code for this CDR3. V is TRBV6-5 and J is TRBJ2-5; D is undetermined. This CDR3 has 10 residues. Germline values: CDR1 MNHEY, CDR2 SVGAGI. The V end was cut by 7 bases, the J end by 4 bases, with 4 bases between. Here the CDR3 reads CASTGETQYF. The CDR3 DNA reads TGTGCCAGCACGGGAGAGACCCAGTACTTC.

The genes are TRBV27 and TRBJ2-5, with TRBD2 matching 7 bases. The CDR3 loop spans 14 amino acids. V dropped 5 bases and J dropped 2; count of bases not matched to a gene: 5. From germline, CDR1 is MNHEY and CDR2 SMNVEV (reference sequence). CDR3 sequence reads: CASSGRLAQETQYF. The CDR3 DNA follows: TGTGCCAGCAGTGGGAGACTAGCACAAGAGACCCAGTACTTC.

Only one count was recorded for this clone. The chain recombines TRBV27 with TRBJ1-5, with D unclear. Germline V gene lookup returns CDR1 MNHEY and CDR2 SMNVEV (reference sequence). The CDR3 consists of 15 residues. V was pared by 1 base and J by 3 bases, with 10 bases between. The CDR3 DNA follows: TGTGCCAGCAGTTTATTTGGTCATTCCAATCAGCCCCAGCATTTT. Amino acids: CASSLFGHSNQPQHF.

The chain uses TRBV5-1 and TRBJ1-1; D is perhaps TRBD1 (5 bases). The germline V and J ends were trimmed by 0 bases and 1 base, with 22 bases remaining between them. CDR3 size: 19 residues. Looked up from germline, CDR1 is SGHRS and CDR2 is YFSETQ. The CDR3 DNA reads TGCGCCAGCAGCTTGGCCGGCTTACTACAGGCCCCGCCGAACACTGAAGCTTTCTTT. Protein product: CASSLAGLLQAPPNTEAFF.

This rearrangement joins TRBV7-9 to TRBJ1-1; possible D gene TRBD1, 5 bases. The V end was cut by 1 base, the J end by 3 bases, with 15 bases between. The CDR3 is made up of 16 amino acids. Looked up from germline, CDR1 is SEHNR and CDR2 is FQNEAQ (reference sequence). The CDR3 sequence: CASSLGAGQADTEAFF. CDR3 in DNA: TGTGCCAGCAGCTTAGGGGCAGGGCAGGCGGACACTGAAGCTTTCTTT.